This T cell receptor beta chain was sequenced during a study of vaccination and CD4 T cells after COVID-19. Study-level information: Convalescent donors: six male, four female; seven Caucasian, two Asian, one multiracial, two Hispanic. Overlapping spike pools from SARS-CoV-2 and HCoV-NL63, HCoV-OC43 and HCoV-229E served as culture stimuli.

As concerns this clonotype: Its antigen is not identified.

The treatment was: roughly 11-day PBMC culture with coronavirus spike peptide pools or control peptides (ViraFEST assay). Collection of the unexposed donor's CD4+ T cells took place before the COVID-19 pandemic (2011-2018). Half the medium was exchanged for fresh IL-2 medium on days 3 and 7. With the Oncomine TCR Beta short-read assay, DNA from cultured CD4+ T cells was sequenced. Genomic DNA was drawn out of CD4+ T cells grown in culture. TCRdb independently ran MiXCR on the PCR reads; one entry per CDR3 protein. The sample has more than 8,500 distinct CDR3 sequences, approximately 31% seen once. Trimming took off 2 bases at V and 1 base at J, with 5 bases between the two ends. Germline CDR1 is MNHEY and CDR2 is SMNVEV (reference sequence). This CDR3 has 13 residues.

This chain uses TRBV27 with TRBJ1-1, with D unclear. This receptor was taken from a human donor in good health. The sequenced material came from CD4+ T cells from blood, cultured in vitro. The CDR3 loop reads CASSLRRNTEAFF. CDR3 nucleotides: TGTGCCAGCAGTTTAAGACGGAACACTGAAGCTTTCTTT.